These T cell receptor beta chains were read from a single sample in a study of T cell repertoires in cytomegalovirus infection. Their antigens remain unidentified. Using its own MiXCR run on the reads, TCRdb lists one record per CDR3 protein. The table records about half a million distinct CDR3 sequences, 42% of them present only once. Sequences were derived from cultured PBMCs, sampled from culture after CMV antigen stimulation. The receptors derive from a human donor in good health (CMV status not recorded). Some clones in this sample may be carry-over from other donors' samples. CDR3s include the opening cysteine and the closing phenylalanine or tryptophan. The D gene is left open where the match is weak. Only some rows state a clone size, as once, few, many or a class for expanded clones.

clone size	V gene	J gene	D gene	CDR3 DNA	CDR3 protein
-	TRBV10-3	TRBJ1-6	TRBD1	TGTGCCATCAGGGACCGACAGGGATTAACCTATAATTCACCCCTCCACTTT	CAIRDRQGLTYNSPLHF
few	TRBV4-3	TRBJ2-5	TRBD1	TGCGCCAGCAGCCAAGGTCGGGACAGGGGGGCCCAAGAGACCCAGTACTTC	CASSQGRDRGAQETQYF
few	TRBV6-1	TRBJ2-2	TRBD2	TGTGCCAGCAGTGAGGGGGGGATCCCCGGGGAGCTGTTTTTT	CASSEGGIPGELFF
-	TRBV7-8	TRBJ2-1	-	TGTGCCAGCAGCCCACGGGTAGTGAATGAGCAGTTCTTC	CASSPRVVNEQFF
-	TRBV6-1	TRBJ1-1	TRBD1	TGTGCCAGCAGTGAGAGGGGGCTCGGGACTGAAGCTTTCTTT	CASSERGLGTEAFF
few	TRBV7-6	TRBJ2-3	-	TGTGCCAGCAGCTTAGCGGGACTCCGCACAGATACGCAGTATTTT	CASSLAGLRTDTQYF
-	TRBV10-3	TRBJ2-7	-	TGTGCCATCAGTCAGTTGAGGGGCGCGTCCTCAAGCGAGCAGTACTTC	CAISQLRGASSSEQYF
-	TRBV7-8	TRBJ1-1	-	TGTGCCAGCAGCCCCCGCGGCCGGGGCAAGGTTGAAGCTTTCTTT	CASSPRGRGKVEAFF
-	TRBV6-2/TRBV6-3	TRBJ2-7	TRBD1	TGTGCCAGCAGGCCAGGGGGCTCGACCTACGAGCAGTACTTC	CASRPGGSTYEQYF
many	TRBV7-8	TRBJ1-2	TRBD1	TGTGCCAGCAGCATCTGGGGGGGACAGGGCGACTATGGCTACACCTTC	CASSIWGGQGDYGYTF
-	TRBV25-1	TRBJ1-4	-	TGTGCCAGCAGTGACAAGGGAACTAATGAAAAACTGCTTTTT	CASSDKGTNEKLLF
-	TRBV6-1	TRBJ1-2	-	TGTGCCAGCTGGAGGGTAGGTGGCTACACCTTC	CASWRVGGYTF
-	TRBV20-1	TRBJ2-1	-	TGCAGTGCCCCCCGGACAGCTTTAAACCACAATGAGCAGTTCTTC	CSAPRTALNHNEQFF
few	TRBV28	TRBJ2-3	-	TGTGCCAGCAGTCCCGCTAGCACTGGAGATACGCAGTATTTT	CASSPASTGDTQYF
-	TRBV20-1	TRBJ2-1	TRBD1	TGCAGTGCCCGCGGACAGGTTCGCGACAATGAGCAGTTCTTC	CSARGQVRDNEQFF
-	TRBV2	TRBJ2-7	TRBD2	TGTGCCAGCAGTGGGACTAGCGGATGGGAGCAGTACTTC	CASSGTSGWEQYF
few	TRBV28	TRBJ1-2	-	TGTGCCAGCAGCCTGGACCAGATGACTAACTATGGCTACACCTTC	CASSLDQMTNYGYTF
once	TRBV6-8	TRBJ1-5	-	TGTGCCAGCAGTGCAAGAATCAATCAGCCCCAGCATTTT	CASSARINQPQHF
-	TRBV7-2	TRBJ1-1	TRBD1	TGTGCCAGCAGCCCCCATCGGGACAGGGACACTGAAGCTTTCTTT	CASSPHRDRDTEAFF
few	TRBV12-3/TRBV12-4	TRBJ1-2	-	TGTGCCAGCAGTTTAGGGGGGGATACCACCTTC	CASSLGGDTTF
-	TRBV12-3/TRBV12-4	TRBJ1-1	-	TGTGCCAGCAGTTTCAAAAAACAGGGCGGGGGTGGGGCTGAAGCTTTCTTT	CASSFKKQGGGGAEAFF
few	TRBV28	TRBJ2-4	-	TGTGCCAGCCAACCCGACACTCGGGTGGAAGGGTACATTCAGTACTTC	CASQPDTRVEGYIQYF
-	TRBV7-2	TRBJ2-3	TRBD1	TGTGCCAGCGGGGGGGACAGGGTCCGTGGCACAGATACGCAGTATTTT	CASGGDRVRGTDTQYF
-	TRBV12-3/TRBV12-4	TRBJ1-5	-	TGTGCCAGCAGTTTCGGGGGAGGCCATAGCAATCAGCCCCAGCATTTT	CASSFGGGHSNQPQHF
-	TRBV13	TRBJ2-5	TRBD2	TGTGCCAGCAGCCCCCGGGGAAAGCTAGCGGGCGCGAGGGGGGAGACCCAGTACTTC	CASSPRGKLAGARGETQYF
few	TRBV12-3/TRBV12-4	TRBJ1-1	TRBD1	TGTGCCAGCATGGAACAGGGGGCGTGGACTGAAGCTTTCTTT	CASMEQGAWTEAFF
-	TRBV20-1	TRBJ2-1	TRBD2	TGCAGTGCTGGACTAGCGGGAGGTTTTGAGCAGTTCTTC	CSAGLAGGFEQFF
few	TRBV6-1	TRBJ1-5	-	TGTGCCAGCAGTGAATACCAGGGGACGGCCTATAGCAATCAGCCCCAGCATTTT	CASSEYQGTAYSNQPQHF
-	TRBV7-2	TRBJ2-3	-	TGTGCCAGCAGCCTCGGAGTGGGAACAGATACGCAGTATTTT	CASSLGVGTDTQYF
few	TRBV6-1	TRBJ2-4	-	TGTGCCACGGGGGTGGATGTGAAAAACATTCAGTACTTC	CATGVDVKNIQYF
few	TRBV20-1	TRBJ2-3	TRBD2	TGCAGTGCTAGACTTAGCGGGTCCACAGATACGCAGTATTTT	CSARLSGSTDTQYF
-	TRBV7-2	TRBJ2-3	-	TGTGCCAGCAGCTTCCGGGGGCTGGGGACAGATACGCAGTATTTT	CASSFRGLGTDTQYF
few	TRBV12-3/TRBV12-4	TRBJ2-6	-	TGTGCCAGCAGTTTCGGACAGCCCAACGTCCTGACTTTC	CASSFGQPNVLTF
-	TRBV12-3/TRBV12-4	TRBJ1-1	-	TGTGCCAGCAGACGACAGTACATGAACACTGAAGCTTTCTTT	CASRRQYMNTEAFF
-	TRBV6-6	TRBJ2-5	-	TGTGCCAGCAGATTAGCGGCCCAAGAGACCCAGTACTTC	CASRLAAQETQYF
few	TRBV7-2	TRBJ2-7	-	TGTGCCAGCAGCTTAGTGGACTCACAGAGCTCCTACGAGCAGTACTTC	CASSLVDSQSSYEQYF
few	TRBV7-2	TRBJ2-7	TRBD1	TGTGCCAGCAGCAACCGGGACAGGGCCGAGCAGTACTTC	CASSNRDRAEQYF
-	TRBV7-4	TRBJ2-1	-	TGTGCAGCGGGTCCTGGGCACAATGAGCAGTTCTTC	CAAGPGHNEQFF
-	TRBV10-3	TRBJ1-1	TRBD1	TGTGCCATCAGTAGGACAGGGTTCACTGAAGCTTTCTTT	CAISRTGFTEAFF
-	TRBV7-6	TRBJ2-2	TRBD1	TGTGCCAGCAGCTTAGTCCCTACAGGGGCTGGGTACACCGGGGAGCTGTTTTTT	CASSLVPTGAGYTGELFF
-	TRBV5-1	TRBJ1-2	-	TGCGCCAGCAGCTTGGGGCCCAACGTAGGCTACACCTTC	CASSLGPNVGYTF
-	TRBV28	TRBJ2-5	TRBD1	TGTGCCAGCAGTTTGGTATTCGGGACAGGGGGCGCCGGGGGGAAAGAGACCCAGTACTTC	CASSLVFGTGGAGGKETQYF
-	TRBV20-1	TRBJ2-3	-	TGCAGTGCTAGGGGGGCGTCCACAGATACGCAGTATTTT	CSARGASTDTQYF
-	TRBV7-2	TRBJ1-1	-	TGTGCCAGCAGCCCAGGCCGGAAGGACACTGAAGCTTTCTTT	CASSPGRKDTEAFF
few	TRBV2	TRBJ2-5	-	TGTGCCAGCAGTGATGACACTACGGAGACCCAGTACTTC	CASSDDTTETQYF
-	TRBV7-2	TRBJ2-1	-	TGTGCCAGCAGAAAAGCGGATACCTACAATGAGCAGTTCTTC	CASRKADTYNEQFF